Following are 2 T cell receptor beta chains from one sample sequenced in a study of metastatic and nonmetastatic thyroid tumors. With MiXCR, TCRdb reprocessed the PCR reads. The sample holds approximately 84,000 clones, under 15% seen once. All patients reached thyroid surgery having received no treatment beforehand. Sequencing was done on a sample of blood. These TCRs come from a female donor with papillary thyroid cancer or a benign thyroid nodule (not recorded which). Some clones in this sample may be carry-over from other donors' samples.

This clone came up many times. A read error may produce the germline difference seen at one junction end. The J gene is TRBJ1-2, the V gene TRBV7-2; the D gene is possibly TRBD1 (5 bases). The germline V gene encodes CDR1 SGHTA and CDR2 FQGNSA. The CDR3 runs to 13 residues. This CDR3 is CASSPRQRGDLNF. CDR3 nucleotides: TGTGCCAGCAGCCCCCGACAGAGAGGTGACCTAAACTTC.

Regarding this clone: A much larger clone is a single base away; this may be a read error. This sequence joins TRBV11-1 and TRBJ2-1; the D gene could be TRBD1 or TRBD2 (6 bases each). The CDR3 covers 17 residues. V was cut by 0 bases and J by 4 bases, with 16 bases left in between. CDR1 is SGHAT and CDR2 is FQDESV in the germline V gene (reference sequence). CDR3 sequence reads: CASSLASKGGSYNEQFF. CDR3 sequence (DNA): TGTGCCAGCAGCTTAGCGTCCAAGGGGGGCTCTTACAATGAGCAGTTCTTC.